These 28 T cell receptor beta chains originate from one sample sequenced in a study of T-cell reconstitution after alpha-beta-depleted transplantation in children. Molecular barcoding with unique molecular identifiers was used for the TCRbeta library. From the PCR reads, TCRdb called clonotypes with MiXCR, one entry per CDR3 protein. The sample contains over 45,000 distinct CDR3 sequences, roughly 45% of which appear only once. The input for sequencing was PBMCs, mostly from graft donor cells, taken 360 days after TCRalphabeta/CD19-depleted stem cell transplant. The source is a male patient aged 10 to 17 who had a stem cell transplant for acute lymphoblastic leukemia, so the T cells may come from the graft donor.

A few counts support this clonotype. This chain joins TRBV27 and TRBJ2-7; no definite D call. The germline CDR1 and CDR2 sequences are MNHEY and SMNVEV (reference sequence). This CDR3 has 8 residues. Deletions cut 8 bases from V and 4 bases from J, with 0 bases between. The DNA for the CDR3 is TGTGCCAGCTACGAGCAGTACTTC. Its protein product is CASYEQYF.

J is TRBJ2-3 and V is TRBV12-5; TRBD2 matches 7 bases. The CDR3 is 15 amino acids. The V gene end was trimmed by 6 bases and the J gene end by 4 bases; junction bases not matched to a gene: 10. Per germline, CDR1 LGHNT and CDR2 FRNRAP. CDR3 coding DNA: TGTGCTAGTGGGGAGCGCGGGGGATACGCAGATACGCAGTATTTT. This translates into CASGERGGYADTQYF.

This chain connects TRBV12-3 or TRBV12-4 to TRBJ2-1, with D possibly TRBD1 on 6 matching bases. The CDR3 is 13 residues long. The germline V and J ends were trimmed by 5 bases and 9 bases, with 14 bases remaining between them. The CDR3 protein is CASSSTGNSEQFF. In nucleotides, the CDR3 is TGTGCCAGCAGTAGTACAGGGAATAGTGAGCAGTTCTTC.

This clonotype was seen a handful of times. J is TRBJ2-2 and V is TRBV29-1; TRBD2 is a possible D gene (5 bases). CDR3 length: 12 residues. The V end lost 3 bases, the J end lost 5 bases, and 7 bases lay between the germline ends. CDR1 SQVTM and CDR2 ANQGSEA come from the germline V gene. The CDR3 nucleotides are TGCAGCGTTGACGAGGGAACCGGGGAGCTGTTTTTT. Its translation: CSVDEGTGELFF.

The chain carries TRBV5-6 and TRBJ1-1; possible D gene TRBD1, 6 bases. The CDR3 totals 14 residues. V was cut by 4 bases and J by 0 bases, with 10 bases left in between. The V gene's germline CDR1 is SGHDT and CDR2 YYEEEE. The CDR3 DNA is TGTGCCAGCAGCCGGACAGACTTGAACACTGAAGCTTTCTTT. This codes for CASSRTDLNTEAFF.

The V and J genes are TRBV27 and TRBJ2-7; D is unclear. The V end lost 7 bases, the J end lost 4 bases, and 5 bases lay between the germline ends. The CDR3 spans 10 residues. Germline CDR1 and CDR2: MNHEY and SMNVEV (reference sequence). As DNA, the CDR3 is TGTGCCAGCATCCCTTACGAGCAGTACTTC. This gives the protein CASIPYEQYF.

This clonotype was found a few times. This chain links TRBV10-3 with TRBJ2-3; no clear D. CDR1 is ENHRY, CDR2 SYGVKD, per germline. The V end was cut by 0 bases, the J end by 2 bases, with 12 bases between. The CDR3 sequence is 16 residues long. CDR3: CAISESDGKFTDTQYF. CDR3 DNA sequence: TGTGCCATCAGTGAGTCGGATGGAAAGTTCACAGATACGCAGTATTTT.

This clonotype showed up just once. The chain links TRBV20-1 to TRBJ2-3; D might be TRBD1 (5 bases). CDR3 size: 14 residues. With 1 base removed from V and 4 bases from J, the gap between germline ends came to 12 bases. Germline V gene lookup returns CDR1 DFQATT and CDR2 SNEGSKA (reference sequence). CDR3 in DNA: TGCAGTGCTAGAGCGGCCCAGGGCGCAGATACGCAGTATTTT. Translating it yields CSARAAQGADTQYF.

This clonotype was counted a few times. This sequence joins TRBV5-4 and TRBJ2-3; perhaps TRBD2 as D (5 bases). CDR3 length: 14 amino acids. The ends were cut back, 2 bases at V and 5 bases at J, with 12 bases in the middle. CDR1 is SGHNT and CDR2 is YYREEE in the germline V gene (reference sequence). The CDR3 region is CASSFGGVGDTQYF. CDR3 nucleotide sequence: TGTGCCAGCAGCTTCGGAGGCGTCGGAGATACGCAGTATTTT.

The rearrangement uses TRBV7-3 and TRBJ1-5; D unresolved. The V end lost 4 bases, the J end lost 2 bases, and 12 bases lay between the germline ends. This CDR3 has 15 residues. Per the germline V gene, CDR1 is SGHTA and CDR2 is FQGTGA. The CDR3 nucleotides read TGTGCCAGCAGCTCAAGTTCCGGGGGCAATCAGCCCCAGCATTTT. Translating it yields CASSSSSGGNQPQHF.

CDR3 in amino acids: CASSRGPSSGNTIYF. Here the CDR3 DNA reads TGTGCCAGCAGCCGCGGACCATCCTCTGGAAACACCATATATTTT. The chain recombines TRBV12-3 or TRBV12-4 with TRBJ1-3; D is unresolved. V lost 6 bases, J lost 0 bases, and 12 bases lay in between. The CDR3 has 15 amino acids.

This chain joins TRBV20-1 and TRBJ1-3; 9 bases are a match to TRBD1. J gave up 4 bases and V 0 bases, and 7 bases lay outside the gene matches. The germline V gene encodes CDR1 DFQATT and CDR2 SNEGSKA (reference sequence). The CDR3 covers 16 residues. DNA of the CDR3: TGCAGTGCTAGAGATGAGGACAGGGGAGACGGAAACACCATATATTTT. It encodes CSARDEDRGDGNTIYF.

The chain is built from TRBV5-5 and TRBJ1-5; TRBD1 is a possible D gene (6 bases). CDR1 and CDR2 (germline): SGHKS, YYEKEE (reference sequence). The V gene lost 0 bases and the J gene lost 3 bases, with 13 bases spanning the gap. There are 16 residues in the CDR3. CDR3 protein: CASSLVATGNNQPQHF. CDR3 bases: TGTGCCAGCAGCTTGGTGGCCACAGGGAACAATCAGCCCCAGCATTTT.

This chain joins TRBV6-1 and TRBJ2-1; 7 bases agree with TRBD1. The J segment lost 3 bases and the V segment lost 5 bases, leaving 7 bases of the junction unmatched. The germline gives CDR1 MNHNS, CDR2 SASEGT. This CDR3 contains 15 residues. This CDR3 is CASSPTRDSYNEQFF. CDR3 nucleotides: TGTGCCAGCAGTCCAACCCGGGACAGCTACAATGAGCAGTTCTTC.

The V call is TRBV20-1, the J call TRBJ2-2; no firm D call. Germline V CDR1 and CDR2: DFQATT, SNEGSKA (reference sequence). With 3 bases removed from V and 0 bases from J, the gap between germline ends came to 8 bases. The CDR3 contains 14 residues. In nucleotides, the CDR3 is TGCAGTGCTAGCGGGCTACCGAACACCGGGGAGCTGTTTTTT. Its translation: CSASGLPNTGELFF.

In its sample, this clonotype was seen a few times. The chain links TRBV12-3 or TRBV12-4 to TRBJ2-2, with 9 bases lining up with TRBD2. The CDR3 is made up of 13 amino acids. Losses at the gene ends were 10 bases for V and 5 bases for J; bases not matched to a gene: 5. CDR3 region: CATREGGTGELFF. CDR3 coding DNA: TGTGCCACGCGGGAGGGCGGGACCGGGGAGCTGTTTTTT.

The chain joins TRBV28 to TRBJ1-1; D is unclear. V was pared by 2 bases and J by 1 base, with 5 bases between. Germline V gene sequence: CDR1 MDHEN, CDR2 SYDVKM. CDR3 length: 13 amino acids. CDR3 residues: CASSLAGNTEAFF. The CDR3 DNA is TGTGCCAGCAGTTTAGCCGGGAACACTGAAGCTTTCTTT.

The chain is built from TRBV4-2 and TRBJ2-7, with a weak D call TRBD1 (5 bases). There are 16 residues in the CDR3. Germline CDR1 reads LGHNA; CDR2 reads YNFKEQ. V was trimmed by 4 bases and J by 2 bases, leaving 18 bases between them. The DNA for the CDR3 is TGTGCCAGCAGCCTAAGGGGCCCTAATCGTCCCTACGAGCAGTACTTC. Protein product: CASSLRGPNRPYEQYF.

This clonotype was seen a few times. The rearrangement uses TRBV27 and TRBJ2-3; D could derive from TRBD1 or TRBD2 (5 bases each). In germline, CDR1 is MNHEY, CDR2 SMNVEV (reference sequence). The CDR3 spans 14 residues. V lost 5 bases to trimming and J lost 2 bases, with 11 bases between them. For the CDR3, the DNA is TGTGCCAGCAGTCCTGGGACCTTCACAGATACGCAGTATTTT. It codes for CASSPGTFTDTQYF.

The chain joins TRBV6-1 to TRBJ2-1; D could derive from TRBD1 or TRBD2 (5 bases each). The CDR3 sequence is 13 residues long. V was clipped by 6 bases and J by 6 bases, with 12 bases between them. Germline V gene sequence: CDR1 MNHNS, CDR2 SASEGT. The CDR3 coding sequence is TGTGCCAGCAGAACCGGGGCCATCAATGAGCAGTTCTTC. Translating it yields CASRTGAINEQFF.

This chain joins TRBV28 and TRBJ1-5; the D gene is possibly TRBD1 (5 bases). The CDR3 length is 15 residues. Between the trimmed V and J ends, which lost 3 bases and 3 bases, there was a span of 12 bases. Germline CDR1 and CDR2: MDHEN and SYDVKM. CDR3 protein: CASSFTAGANQPQHF. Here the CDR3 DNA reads TGTGCCAGCAGTTTTACGGCCGGGGCCAATCAGCCCCAGCATTTT.

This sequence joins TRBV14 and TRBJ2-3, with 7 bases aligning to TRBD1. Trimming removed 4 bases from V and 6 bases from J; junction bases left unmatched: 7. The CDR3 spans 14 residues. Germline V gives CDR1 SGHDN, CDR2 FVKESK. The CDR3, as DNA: TGTGCCAGCAGCCGGACAGGCGGTTTTGATACGCAGTATTTT. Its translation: CASSRTGGFDTQYF.

In DNA form, the CDR3 reads TGTGCCAGCAGTTTTCGGCAGGAGCCCGAAAAACTGTTTTTT. Its translation: CASSFRQEPEKLFF. J is TRBJ1-4 and V is TRBV12-3 or TRBV12-4; D gene uncertain. The CDR3 consists of 14 residues. Trimming pared 3 bases from V and 8 bases from J, leaving 13 bases between.

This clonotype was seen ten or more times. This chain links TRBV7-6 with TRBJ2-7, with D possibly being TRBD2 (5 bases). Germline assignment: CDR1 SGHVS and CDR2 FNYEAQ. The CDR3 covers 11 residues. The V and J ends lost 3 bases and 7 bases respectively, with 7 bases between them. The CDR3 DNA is TGTGCCAGCAGCTTGAGCGGTGAGCAGTACTTC. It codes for CASSLSGEQYF. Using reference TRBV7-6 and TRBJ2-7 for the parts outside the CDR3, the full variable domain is GAGVSQSPRYKVTKRGQDVALRCDPISGHVSLYWYRQALGQGPEFLTYFNYEAQQDKSGLPNDRFSAERPEGSISTLTIQRTEQRDSAMYRCASSLSGEQYFGPGTRLTVT.

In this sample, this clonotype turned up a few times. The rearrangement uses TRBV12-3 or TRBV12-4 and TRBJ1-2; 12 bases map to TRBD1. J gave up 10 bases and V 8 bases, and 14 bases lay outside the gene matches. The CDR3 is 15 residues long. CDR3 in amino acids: CASAGTGGRILDYTF. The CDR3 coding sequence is TGTGCCAGCGCCGGGACAGGGGGCAGAATTCTAGACTACACCTTC.

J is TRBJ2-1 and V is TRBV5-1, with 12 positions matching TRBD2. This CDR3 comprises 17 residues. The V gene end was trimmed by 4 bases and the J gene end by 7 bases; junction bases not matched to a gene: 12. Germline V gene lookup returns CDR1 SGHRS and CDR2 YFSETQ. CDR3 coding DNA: TGCGCCAGCAGCCATTCTCAGCTAGCGGGGGGGCGGAATGAGCAGTTCTTC. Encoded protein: CASSHSQLAGGRNEQFF.

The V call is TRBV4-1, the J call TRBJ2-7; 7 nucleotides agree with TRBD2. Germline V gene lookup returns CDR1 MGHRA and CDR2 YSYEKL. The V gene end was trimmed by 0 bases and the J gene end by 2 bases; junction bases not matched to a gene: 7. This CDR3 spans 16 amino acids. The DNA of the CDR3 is TGCGCCAGCAGCCAAGATGGGTCTAGCGGTCCCTACGAGCAGTACTTC. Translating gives CASSQDGSSGPYEQYF.

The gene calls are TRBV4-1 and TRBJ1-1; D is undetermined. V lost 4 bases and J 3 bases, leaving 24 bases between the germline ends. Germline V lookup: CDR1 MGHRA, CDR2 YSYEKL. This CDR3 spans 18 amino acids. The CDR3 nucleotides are TGCGCCAGCAGCCTCCCCCCTCCAAGGTCCCGCGAACACACTGAAGCTTTCTTT. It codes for CASSLPPPRSREHTEAFF.